The subject of this entry is one TCR beta chain. Its antigen is unidentified. At the DNA level, this CDR3 is encoded by other sequences in the same sample as well. The protocol was immunoSEQ multiplex PCR, while the TCRdb copy is restricted to in-frame clones and leaves out a portion. In all, the sample yields tens of thousands of clones. The data derive from a study of T cells in women clearing cervical HPV infection. About the study: Blood came at first lesion visit for cases, post-clearance for controls.

Study findings and constraints: CIN3+ cases had significantly higher TCR richness than controls; evenness did not differ.

The origin of this receptor is a woman between 18 and 70 years old with a cervical HPV16 infection that either progressed to CIN3+ or cleared (not recorded which). The sequencing input was blood buffy coat.

Partial CDR3 DNA: TGCAGTGCTAGCGGTGGGGCCATAGGAGAGACC. It translates to CSASGGAIGET. The whole CDR3 region reads CSASGGAIGETQYF. J is TRBJ2-5 and V is TRBV20-1, with D tentatively TRBD1 (5 bases). The missing CDR3 end, 3 residues past where the read stops, is filled in from the germline J gene. The CDR3 extends over 14 amino acids. Germline V gives CDR1 DFQATT, CDR2 SNEGSKA (reference sequence). Trimming removed 3 bases at V and 4 bases at J, with 15 bases between.